This T cell receptor beta chain was identified in a study of T cell repertoires in cytomegalovirus infection (dated 2019 in TCRdb). Some background on the complete study: The HLA type of each donor mattered for the analysis, because public TCR beta signatures pointed to carriage of CMV infection along with the matching HLA type. Beyond this particular receptor, the publication reports: Cumulative frequency of public TCR beta family members discriminated carriers of CMV infection plus the relevant HLA type in this cohort and an independent approximately 340-donor cohort. The ex vivo response was dominated by HLA-C-restricted CMV-specific TCR beta clonotypes, and the single most frequent clonotype in two of eight donors was supplied by these HLA-C-restricted clonotypes.

From the germline V gene, CDR1 is MGHRA and CDR2 is YSYEKL. V and J are trimmed by 5 bases and 2 bases, and the gene matches miss 8 bases of the junction. The CDR3 sequence holds 15 residues, the cysteine and phenylalanine included. Only the CDR3 region is kept as DNA, spanning 45 bases read in frame from base 1. TCRdb lists the instrument as Illumina HiSeq 1500. TCRdb reworked the public reads: Q25 trimming with fastp, MiXCR clone assembly, productive beta chains retained. Rows matching on CDR3 protein sequence are summarized as one entry with the most common DNA and genes. The sample table contains under 850,000 distinct CDR3 sequences; only one count was recorded for about a third of them. The top ten hold 2.5% to 3.5% of the sample. About this clonotype: Its specific antigen is unknown. Per-base quality was not reported, and no clone a single base away is much larger than it.

The clonotype was recovered from a human donor in good health (CMV status not recorded). Some clones in this sample may be carry-over from other donors' samples. Recombination joined TRBV4-1 with TRBJ2-5, and TRBD1 aligns with 7 junction nucleotides. Sequencing used PBMCs. This receptor carries the CDR3 CASSASPGQQETQYF. The nucleotide sequence reads TGCGCCAGCAGCGCGTCCCCGGGACAGCAAGAGACCCAGTACTTC.